This TCR beta chain was documented in a study of blood T cell repertoires in COVID-19. At the level of the study: The analysed material was cDNA or gDNA that came from T cells, B-cell-depleted T cells, or PBMCs.

There are 15 residues in the CDR3. Germline CDR1 SGHTA, CDR2 FQGTGA. V dropped 2 bases and J dropped 4; count of bases not matched to a gene: 6. Authors' processing steps: By means of reference gene primer amplification, nucleated cell counts were estimated. TCRdb keeps only in-frame clones here, not all; method: immunoSEQ multiplex PCR. Clonal size and the V and J genes are those of that table, whereas D and trimming came from the DNA. This sample yields 360,000 or so clones, of which roughly four fifths are seen a single time; approximately 5.4% belongs to the top ten. Recovery among Cohort 3 donors was established by two negative PCRs, clearance, or symptom resolution.

V is TRBV7-3 and J is TRBJ1-2, with TRBD1 identical over 8 bases. Sequencing was carried out using PBMCs or T cells enriched from blood (not recorded which). The clonotype comes from a woman aged 45-59 years who had recovered from COVID-19. The CDR3 coding sequence is TGTGCCAGCAGCTTATTGGGCAGGGGGCCCTATGGCTACACCTTC. Protein product: CASSLLGRGPYGYTF.